A single sample gave rise to the 20 T cell receptor beta chains below, sequenced in a study of monozygotic twins with inflammatory bowel disease. TCRdb re-called the 5' RACE reads and shows each CDR3 protein once, DNA omitted. The listing contains 150,000 to 200,000 distinct CDR3 sequences. Material: blood. These receptors were obtained from a human donor with ulcerative colitis or Crohn's disease, or a healthy co-twin of an affected twin (not recorded which).

The chain carries TRBV30 and TRBJ2-1; TCRdb's D call of TRBD2 is untestable without DNA. The CDR3 length is 16 residues. Germline values: CDR1 GTSNPN, CDR2 SVGIG (reference sequence). The CDR3: CAWRGTGTSGNHEQFF.

The rearrangement joins TRBV11-2 to TRBJ2-2; TCRdb's assignment of TRBD2 cannot be checked, as there is no DNA. The germline V gene encodes CDR1 SGHAT and CDR2 FQNNGV. This CDR3 comprises 15 residues. The CDR3 is CASTLGGAGTGELFF.

CDR3: CSARQQGGVYSPLHF. This sequence joins TRBV20-1 and TRBJ1-6. This CDR3 comprises 15 residues. The V gene's germline CDR1 is DFQATT and CDR2 SNEGSKA (reference sequence).

The CDR3 region is CSVRGGSANYGYTF. The chain couples TRBV20-1 to TRBJ1-2; TCRdb indicates TRBD1, and absent DNA this call remains unverified. There are 14 residues in the CDR3. From germline, CDR1 is DFQATT and CDR2 SNEGSKA (reference sequence).

This chain uses TRBV9 with TRBJ2-2; TCRdb selects TRBD1, and the lack of DNA leaves this call unchecked. CDR3 length equals 16 residues. Germline CDR1 reads SGDLS; CDR2 reads YYNGEE. CDR3 residues: CASSVAPGAGAGELFF. The entire variable domain, with the rest obtained from reference TRBV9 and TRBJ2-2, is as follows: DSGVTQTPKHLITATGQRVTLRCSPRSGDLSVYWYQQSLDQGLQFLIQYYNGEERAKGNILERFSAQQFPDLHSELNLSSLELGDSALYFCASSVAPGAGAGELFFGEGSRLTVL.

The V gene is TRBV5-1, the J gene TRBJ1-1; TCRdb picks TRBD1, but there is no DNA to check that call. The germline CDR1 and CDR2 sequences are SGHRS and YFSETQ. The CDR3 is 13 residues long. This chain's CDR3 is CASSYLTGEEPFF. Variable domain in full (rest from reference TRBV5-1 and TRBJ1-1): KAGVTQTPRYLIKTRGQQVTLSCSPISGHRSVSWYQQTPGQGLQFLFEYFSETQRNKGNFPGRFSGRQFSNSRSEMNVSTLELGDSALYLCASSYLTGEEPFFGQGTRLTVV.

The chain recombines TRBV7-2 with TRBJ2-4; lacking DNA, the TRBD1 call made by TCRdb goes unchecked. CDR3 length: 14 residues. CDR1 and CDR2 (germline): SGHTA, FQGNSA. The CDR3 is CASRAGTVSHIQYF.

This sequence joins TRBV5-1 and TRBJ1-5; TCRdb proposes TRBD1, but this gene call is untestable without DNA. This CDR3 has 15 residues. Germline loops: CDR1 SGHRS, CDR2 YFSETQ. CDR3 loop: CASSPDGQGNQPQHF.

This chain uses TRBV29-1 with TRBJ1-3. The CDR3 is made up of 14 amino acids. From germline, CDR1 is SQVTM and CDR2 ANQGSEA. The CDR3 loop is CSVEKVGSGNTIYF.

The rearrangement uses TRBV7-3 and TRBJ2-6. Germline values: CDR1 SGHTA, CDR2 FQGTGA. The CDR3 loop spans 16 amino acids. CDR3: CASSLTGGSGANVLTF.

The chain joins TRBV5-7 to TRBJ1-5. TRBV5-7 qualifies as an ORF whose function is uncertain. This CDR3 region has 14 residues. Here the CDR3 reads CASSLDKRDQPQHF.

This chain links TRBV9 with TRBJ2-5; the D call from TCRdb, TRBD2, cannot be confirmed without DNA. The CDR3 has 15 residues. CDR1 is SGDLS, CDR2 YYNGEE, per germline. The CDR3 protein is CASSVAGGLGETQYF.

V and J are TRBV3-1 and TRBJ2-7; TCRdb's D gene call, TRBD1, goes unchecked for lack of DNA. Germline V gene lookup returns CDR1 LGHDT and CDR2 YNNKEL (reference sequence). The CDR3 is 14 residues long. CDR3 sequence: CASSPWTGPDEQYF.

The rearrangement links TRBV20-1 to TRBJ1-1; TCRdb gives TRBD1 as the D gene, but with no DNA this cannot be confirmed. Germline CDR1 is DFQATT and CDR2 is SNEGSKA (reference sequence). This CDR3 region has 13 residues. Here the CDR3 reads CSAREQGPTEAFF.

This chain uses TRBV4-1 with TRBJ2-1. CDR1 is MGHRA, CDR2 YSYEKL, per germline. The CDR3 consists of 17 residues. The CDR3 loop is CASSQDMTSGRYNEQFF.

This chain links TRBV4-3 with TRBJ2-5; TCRdb's D gene call, TRBD1, goes unchecked for lack of DNA. The CDR3 spans 13 residues. Germline CDR1 LGHNA, CDR2 YSLEER. This CDR3 is CASSQDRAETQYF.

The J gene is TRBJ2-2, the V gene TRBV5-6; checking the TCRdb D call of TRBD2 is not possible without DNA. This CDR3 comprises 17 residues. Germline lookup yields CDR1 SGHDT and CDR2 YYEEEE. CDR3 sequence: CASSFLLAGRNTGELFF.

The chain has TRBV6-5 and TRBJ2-1; TCRdb's D call, TRBD2, is unchecked because there is no DNA. The CDR3 covers 15 residues. Per the germline V gene, CDR1 is MNHEY and CDR2 is SVGAGI. The chain's CDR3 is CASSLGTSGRNEQFF.

This chain links TRBV6-4 with TRBJ2-1; checking the TCRdb D call of TRBD1 is not possible without DNA. The CDR3 spans 16 residues. Germline V lookup: CDR1 MRHNA, CDR2 SNTAGT. This CDR3 is CASSQRWTGDYNEQFF.

The chain employs TRBV5-1 and TRBJ2-7; TCRdb proposes TRBD2, but this gene call is untestable without DNA. This CDR3 is built from 15 residues. The germline V gene encodes CDR1 SGHRS and CDR2 YFSETQ. This chain's CDR3 is CASSLVGSGNYEQYF.